This TCR beta chain was sequenced in a study of shared T cell receptors in the human thymus. In germline, CDR1 is MDHEN, CDR2 SYDVKM. V gave up 5 bases and J gave up 7 bases, with 18 bases separating them. CDR3 length equals 15 residues. Using immunoSEQ multiplex PCR, the repertoire was profiled, and TCRdb retains in-frame clones only, with some absent. The sample includes approximately 760,000 clones, 80% to 90% of them seen just once. The same specimen was also included in a second study, on human thymus T cells. That source adds: Healthy Finnish infants having corrective surgery for congenital heart defects served as donors. Corrective heart surgery yielded resections, and these provided the thymus tissue. Apparent skewing of V and J gene usage characterized both thymic and blood repertoires. Highly overlapping thymic repertoires among unrelated individuals were reported in related research.

This clonotype originated in a girl in the first two years of life with a congenital heart defect. Material: thymocytes. The chain uses TRBV28 and TRBJ1-5; TRBD1 is a possible D gene (6 bases). CDR3 sequence (DNA): TGTGCCAGCAGTCTTAACAGGGTCAATGGACAGCCCCAGCATTTT. Translation: CASSLNRVNGQPQHF.